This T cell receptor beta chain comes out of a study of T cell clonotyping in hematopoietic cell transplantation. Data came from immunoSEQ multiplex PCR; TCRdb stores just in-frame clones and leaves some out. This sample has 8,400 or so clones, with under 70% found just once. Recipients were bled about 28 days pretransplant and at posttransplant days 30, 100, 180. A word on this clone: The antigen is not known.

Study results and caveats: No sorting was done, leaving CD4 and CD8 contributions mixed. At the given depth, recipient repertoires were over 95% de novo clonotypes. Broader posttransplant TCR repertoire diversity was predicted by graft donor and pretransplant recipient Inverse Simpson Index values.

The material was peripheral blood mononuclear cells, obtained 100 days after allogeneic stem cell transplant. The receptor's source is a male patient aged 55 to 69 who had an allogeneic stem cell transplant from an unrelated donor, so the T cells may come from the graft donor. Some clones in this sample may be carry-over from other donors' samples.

The DNA of the CDR3 is TGTGCCATCAGCAGAGAAGCTTCTTCCGGGGAGCTGTTTTTT. Amino acid sequence: CAISREASSGELFF. The chain employs TRBV10-3 and TRBJ2-2, with unresolved D. V was trimmed by 6 bases and J by 6 bases, leaving 14 bases between them. Germline values: CDR1 ENHRY, CDR2 SYGVKD. The CDR3 consists of 14 residues.